The 2 T cell receptor beta chains reported below all come from one sample, sequenced in a study of Graves' ophthalmopathy and Graves' hyperthyroidism. Amplifying from RNA transcripts, the study obtained TCR beta CDR3 regions. An opening RT-PCR round employed HTBI primers and preceded a second-round multiplex PCR. Via MiXCR, TCRdb re-called the multiplex PCR reads, giving one row per CDR3 protein. The table has a few hundred thousand distinct CDR3 sequences, roughly 14% seen once. Material for sequencing was peripheral blood. The receptors were sampled from a woman between 18 and 30 years old with stable Graves' hyperthyroidism.

This clonotype was counted at least ten times. It may be a read error: a sequence one base away is much more abundant. Given the absence of the conserved phenylalanine or tryptophan at the CDR3 end, a read error is likely. The chain links TRBV12-3 or TRBV12-4 to TRBJ1-1; TRBD1 might be the D (5 bases). The CDR3 consists of 16 residues. Trimming took off 6 bases at V and 0 bases at J, with 17 bases between the two ends. The CDR3 nucleotides are TGTGCCAGCAGCCTGAAGGGCGGACACATGAACACTGAAGCTTTCTCT. Protein: CASSLKGGHMNTEAFS.

This clonotype was counted at least ten times. The V and J genes are TRBV12-3 or TRBV12-4 and TRBJ1-5; D unresolved. Trimming removed 3 bases from V and 0 bases from J, with 6 bases in between. The CDR3 totals 14 residues. In DNA form, the CDR3 reads TGTGCCAGCAGTTTCGATGCTAGCAATCAGCCCCAGCATTTT. Amino acids: CASSFDASNQPQHF.